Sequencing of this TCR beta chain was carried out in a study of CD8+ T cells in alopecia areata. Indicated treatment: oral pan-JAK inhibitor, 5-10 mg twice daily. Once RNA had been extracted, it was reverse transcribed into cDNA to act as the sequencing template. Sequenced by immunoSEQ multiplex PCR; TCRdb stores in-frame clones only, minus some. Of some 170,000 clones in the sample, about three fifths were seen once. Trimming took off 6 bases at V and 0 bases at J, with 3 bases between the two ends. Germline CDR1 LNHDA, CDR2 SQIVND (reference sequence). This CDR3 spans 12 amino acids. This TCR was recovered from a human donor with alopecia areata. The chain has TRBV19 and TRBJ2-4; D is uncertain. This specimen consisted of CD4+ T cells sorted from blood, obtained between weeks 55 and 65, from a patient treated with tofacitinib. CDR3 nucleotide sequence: TGTGCCAGTAGGGGAGCCAAAAACATTCAGTACTTC. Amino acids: CASRGAKNIQYF.